What follows are 16 T cell receptor beta chains derived from one specimen sequenced in a study of cytomegalovirus exposure and HLA in healthy donors. The PCR contained 60 Vbeta and 13 Jbeta primers. The repertoire was sequenced with immunoSEQ multiplex PCR; TCRdb's copy has only in-frame clones and lacks some. This sample yields around 100,000 clones, of which 55% to 75% are seen a single time; 8% to 9.5% belongs to the top ten. The sample consisted of PBMCs. Receptors were obtained from a man in his thirties or forties in good health and CMV-seropositive.

This clone was recorded a few times. The genes are TRBV6-6 and TRBJ1-2; D remains ambiguous. From germline, CDR1 is MNHNY and CDR2 SVGAGI (reference sequence). The CDR3 has 13 residues. Trimming shortened V by 0 bases and J by 6 bases, and 8 bases separated the two germline ends. The CDR3 DNA is TGTGCCAGCAGTTACTCGGACGGGGATGGCTACACCTTC. As protein: CASSYSDGDGYTF.

The rearrangement uses TRBV4-3 and TRBJ2-5; 10 bases line up with TRBD2. V was clipped by 4 bases and J by 5 bases; unmatched bases: 7. Germline CDR1 is LGHNA and CDR2 is YSLEER. The CDR3 spans 15 residues. This CDR3 is CASSPEGTSAETQYF. CDR3 DNA sequence: TGCGCCAGCAGCCCGGAAGGGACTAGCGCGGAGACCCAGTACTTC.

The table lists this clone with a few counts. V and J are TRBV28 and TRBJ2-1, with 7 positions matching TRBD1. CDR1 MDHEN and CDR2 SYDVKM come from the germline V gene. This CDR3 spans 13 amino acids. V was clipped by 8 bases and J by 9 bases; unmatched bases: 10. The CDR3 nucleotides read TGTGCCAGCCAGACAGGGAGAAGGGGTGAGCAGTTCTTC. This encodes CASQTGRRGEQFF.

This sequence joins TRBV5-6 and TRBJ2-1, with TRBD2 identical over 11 bases. With 4 bases clipped from V and 0 bases from J, the junction kept 9 bases outside the gene matches. Germline CDR1 is SGHDT and CDR2 is YYEEEE. The CDR3 extends over 18 amino acids. Here the CDR3 DNA reads TGTGCCAGCAGCCTCGCCGGGACTAGCGGCTACTCCTACAATGAGCAGTTCTTC. Residues: CASSLAGTSGYSYNEQFF.

The chain combines TRBV28 with TRBJ1-5; D perhaps matches TRBD1 (6 bases). CDR1 MDHEN and CDR2 SYDVKM come from the germline V gene. The CDR3 has 15 residues. V was trimmed by 4 bases and J by 6 bases, leaving 16 bases between them. DNA for the CDR3: TGTGCCAGCAGTTGGGTTCAGGGGTTTTTTCAGCCCCAGCATTTT. Encoded protein: CASSWVQGFFQPQHF.

This clone turned up a few times. The V gene is TRBV19, the J gene TRBJ1-5; unclear D gene. The germline gives CDR1 LNHDA, CDR2 SQIVND (reference sequence). The CDR3 loop spans 12 amino acids. Between the trimmed V and J ends, which lost 6 bases and 3 bases, there was a span of 6 bases. Written as DNA, the CDR3 is TGTGCCAGTAGCCTAACCAATCAGCCCCAGCATTTT. Protein: CASSLTNQPQHF.

This chain uses TRBV4-1 with TRBJ2-7; 9 bases match TRBD2. The germline V gene has CDR1 MGHRA and CDR2 YSYEKL. V was clipped by 0 bases and J by 7 bases; unmatched bases: 7. The CDR3 length is 15 residues. The CDR3 loop reads CASSQDFAGGWEQYF. For the CDR3, the DNA is TGCGCCAGCAGCCAAGATTTCGCGGGGGGGTGGGAGCAGTACTTC.

A remark on this clone: Its ends do not fully match the called genes, so a read error is possible. The chain joins TRBV28 to TRBJ1-3; tentative D call: TRBD1 (5 bases). CDR3 size: 15 residues. Germline values: CDR1 MDHEN, CDR2 SYDVKM. The CDR3 reads CAGSFAGNSGNTIYF. CDR3 sequence (DNA): TGTGCCGGCAGTTTCGCAGGGAACTCTGGAAACACCATATATTTT.

The genes are TRBV7-8 and TRBJ2-3; weak D call: TRBD1 (6 bases). V dropped 0 bases and J dropped 1 base, with 17 bases sitting between them. The V gene's germline CDR1 is SGHVS and CDR2 FQNEAQ. CDR3 size: 18 residues. The CDR3, as DNA: TGTGCCAGCAGCTTAGCACAGGGTCACCGCCAAGGCACAGATACGCAGTATTTT. This gives the protein CASSLAQGHRQGTDTQYF.

With respect to this clone: The sample holds other DNA sequences that translate to the same CDR3. V usage is TRBV10-1 and J usage is TRBJ2-1; 7 nucleotides line up with TRBD1. The CDR3 length is 19 residues. The germline gives CDR1 WNHNN, CDR2 SYGVQD (reference sequence). J lost 5 bases, V lost 0 bases, and 16 bases had no gene match. The CDR3 region is CASSESGGQFLRSHNEQFF. In DNA, the CDR3 is TGCGCCAGCAGTGAGTCAGGGGGACAGTTCCTGCGATCACACAATGAGCAGTTCTTC.

The V and J genes are TRBV30 and TRBJ1-5; no definite D call. This CDR3 has 13 residues. CDR1 is GTSNPN and CDR2 is SVGIG in the germline V gene (reference sequence). Trimming took 5 bases from V and 0 from J, leaving 8 bases between them. The CDR3 protein is CAWGGVSNQPQHF. The DNA of the CDR3 is TGTGCCTGGGGCGGGGTTAGCAATCAGCCCCAGCATTTT.

The rearrangement joins TRBV27 to TRBJ1-1, with a possible D match to TRBD1 (5 bases). This CDR3 has 15 residues. V was cut by 4 bases and J by 2 bases, with 14 bases left in between. Germline CDR1 MNHEY, CDR2 SMNVEV (reference sequence). The CDR3 loop reads CASSSSWQGNTEAFF. In DNA, the CDR3 is TGTGCCAGCAGTTCCTCCTGGCAGGGAAACACTGAAGCTTTCTTT.

The V gene is TRBV14, the J gene TRBJ1-2; D is unresolved. Germline V gives CDR1 SGHDN, CDR2 FVKESK. Trimming shortened V by 1 base and J by 7 bases, and 10 bases separated the two germline ends. The CDR3 extends over 13 amino acids. CDR3 nucleotide sequence: TGTGCCAGCAGCCAAGGGCACGGGGTTGGCTACACCTTC. It yields the protein CASSQGHGVGYTF.

This clone was detected once. The rearrangement uses TRBV19 and TRBJ1-2; 7 bases agree with TRBD1. Germline V lookup: CDR1 LNHDA, CDR2 SQIVND (reference sequence). The CDR3 runs 16 residues. Trimming removed 6 bases from V and 6 bases from J; junction bases left unmatched: 16. CDR3 in DNA: TGTGCCAGTAGCATGCTTAGGGTAGGGGGCATTCATGGCTACACCTTC. The encoded protein is CASSMLRVGGIHGYTF.

The chain links TRBV7-2 to TRBJ2-7; 7 positions agree with TRBD2. J was trimmed by 2 bases and V by 0 bases; bases with no gene match: 7. Germline CDR1 is SGHTA and CDR2 is FQGNSA. The CDR3 spans 16 residues. This CDR3 reads CASSLAMSGETYEQYV. CDR3 in DNA: TGTGCCAGCAGCTTAGCGATGAGCGGGGAAACCTACGAGCAGTACGTC.

V is TRBV27 and J is TRBJ2-1, with TRBD2 identical over 9 bases. This CDR3 has 15 amino acids. The V gene's germline CDR1 is MNHEY and CDR2 SMNVEV (reference sequence). With 4 bases clipped from V and 6 bases from J, the junction kept 7 bases outside the gene matches. The DNA for the CDR3 is TGTGCCAGCAGTTCCGCGGGGGGGCCCTCCAATGAGCAGTTCTTC. Its protein product is CASSSAGGPSNEQFF.